This T cell receptor beta chain was identified in a study of OX40 agonist ivuxolimab in advanced cancers. Study-wide background: Ivuxolimab doses were 0.01, 0.1, 0.3, 1.5, 3 or 10 mg/kg every 2 weeks.

Clones were read by immunoSEQ multiplex PCR, and TCRdb kept only the in-frame ones, dropping some. Found here are around 140,000 clones, 85% to 95% of them singletons; the top ten hold more than 1%. The sampling schedule covered blood at baseline, cycle 4 day 1, and cycle 7 day 1. With 6 bases removed from V and 8 bases from J, the gap between germline ends came to 19 bases. CDR1 MNHEY and CDR2 SVGAGI come from the germline V gene. The CDR3 has 14 residues. V gene TRBV6-5 combines with J gene TRBJ1-1; maybe TRBD1 (5 bases). The sequence came from an adult with an advanced solid tumor such as melanoma, head and neck, liver or kidney cancer. Source: CD4+ or CD8+ T cells sorted from blood, taken in a trial of the OX40 agonist ivuxolimab. The CDR3 DNA reads TGTGCCAGCAGCCCCAGGGAGGGAAAGATAGAAGCTTTCTTT. Translated: CASSPREGKIEAFF.